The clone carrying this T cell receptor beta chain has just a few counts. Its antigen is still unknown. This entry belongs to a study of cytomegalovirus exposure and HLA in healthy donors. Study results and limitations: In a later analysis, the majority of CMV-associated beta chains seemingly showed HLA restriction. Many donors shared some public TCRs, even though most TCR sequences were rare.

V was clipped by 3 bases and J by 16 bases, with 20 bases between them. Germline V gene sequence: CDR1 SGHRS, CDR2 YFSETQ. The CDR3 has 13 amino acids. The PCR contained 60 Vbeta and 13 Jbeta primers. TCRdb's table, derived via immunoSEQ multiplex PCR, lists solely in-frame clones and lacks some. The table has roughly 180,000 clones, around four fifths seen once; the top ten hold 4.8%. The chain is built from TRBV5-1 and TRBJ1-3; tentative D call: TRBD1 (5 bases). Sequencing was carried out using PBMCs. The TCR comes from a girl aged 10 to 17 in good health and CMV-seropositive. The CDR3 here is CASSYSGETSYYF. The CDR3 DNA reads TGCGCCAGCAGCTATTCGGGGGAGACTTCCTATTATTTT. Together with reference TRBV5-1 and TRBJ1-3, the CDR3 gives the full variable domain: KAGVTQTPRYLIKTRGQQVTLSCSPISGHRSVSWYQQTPGQGLQFLFEYFSETQRNKGNFPGRFSGRQFSNSRSEMNVSTLELGDSALYLCASSYSGETSYYFGEGSWLTVV.